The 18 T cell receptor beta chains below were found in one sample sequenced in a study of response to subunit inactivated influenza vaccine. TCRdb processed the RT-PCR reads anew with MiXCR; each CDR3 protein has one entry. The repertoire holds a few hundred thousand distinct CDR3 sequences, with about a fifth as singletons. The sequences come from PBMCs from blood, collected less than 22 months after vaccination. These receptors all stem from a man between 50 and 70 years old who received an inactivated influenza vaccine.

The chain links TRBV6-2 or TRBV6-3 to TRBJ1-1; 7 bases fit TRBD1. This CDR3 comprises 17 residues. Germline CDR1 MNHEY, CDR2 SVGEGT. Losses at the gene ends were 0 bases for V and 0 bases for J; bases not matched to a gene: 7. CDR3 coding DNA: TGTGCCAGCAGTTACTCCAGGACAGGAACGATGAACACTGAAGCTTTCTTT. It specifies CASSYSRTGTMNTEAFF.

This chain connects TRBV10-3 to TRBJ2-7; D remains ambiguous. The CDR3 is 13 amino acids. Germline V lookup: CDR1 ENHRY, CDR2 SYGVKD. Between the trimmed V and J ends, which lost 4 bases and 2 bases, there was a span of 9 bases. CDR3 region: CAISANSPYEQYF. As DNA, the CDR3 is TGTGCCATCAGTGCGAACAGCCCCTACGAGCAGTACTTC.

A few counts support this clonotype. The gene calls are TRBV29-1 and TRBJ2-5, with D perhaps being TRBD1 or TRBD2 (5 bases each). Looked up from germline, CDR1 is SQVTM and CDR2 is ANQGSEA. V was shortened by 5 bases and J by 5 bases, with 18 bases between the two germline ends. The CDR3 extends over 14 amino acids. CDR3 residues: CSVRGRVRVETQYF. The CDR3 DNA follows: TGCAGCGTTCGGGGCAGGGTGAGGGTGGAGACCCAGTACTTC.

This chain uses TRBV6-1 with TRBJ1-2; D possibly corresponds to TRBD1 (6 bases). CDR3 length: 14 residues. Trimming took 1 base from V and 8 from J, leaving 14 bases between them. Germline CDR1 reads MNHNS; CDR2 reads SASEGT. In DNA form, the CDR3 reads TGTGCCAGCAGTGAAGTTACAGGGTTTTCGGGCTACACCTTC. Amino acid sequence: CASSEVTGFSGYTF.

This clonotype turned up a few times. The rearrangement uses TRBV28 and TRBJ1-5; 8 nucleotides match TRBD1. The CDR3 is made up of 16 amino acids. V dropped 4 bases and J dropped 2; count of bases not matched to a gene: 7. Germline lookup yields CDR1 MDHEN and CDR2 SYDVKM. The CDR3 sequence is CASSSGGFSGNQPQHF. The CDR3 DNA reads TGTGCCAGCAGTTCAGGGGGCTTCAGTGGCAATCAGCCCCAGCATTTT.

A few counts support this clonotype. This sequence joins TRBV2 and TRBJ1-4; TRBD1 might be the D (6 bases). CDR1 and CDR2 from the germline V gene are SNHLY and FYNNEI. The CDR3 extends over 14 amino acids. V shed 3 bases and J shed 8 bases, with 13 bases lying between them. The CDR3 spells CASSDPVGHEKLFF. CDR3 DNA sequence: TGTGCCAGCAGTGATCCTGTGGGACACGAAAAACTGTTTTTT.

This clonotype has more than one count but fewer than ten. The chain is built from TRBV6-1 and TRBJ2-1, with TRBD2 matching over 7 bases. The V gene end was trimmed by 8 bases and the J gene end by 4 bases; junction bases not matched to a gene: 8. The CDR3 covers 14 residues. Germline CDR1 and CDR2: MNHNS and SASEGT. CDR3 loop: CASAIAGQYNEQFF. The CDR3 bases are TGTGCCAGCGCAATAGCGGGCCAGTACAATGAGCAGTTCTTC.

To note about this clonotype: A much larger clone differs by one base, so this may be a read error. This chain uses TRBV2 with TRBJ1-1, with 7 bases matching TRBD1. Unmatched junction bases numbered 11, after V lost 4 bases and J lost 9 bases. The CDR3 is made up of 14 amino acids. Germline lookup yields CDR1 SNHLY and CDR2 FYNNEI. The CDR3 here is CASSARQGTPQAFF. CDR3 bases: TGTGCCAGCAGTGCCCGACAGGGAACCCCTCAAGCTTTCTTT.

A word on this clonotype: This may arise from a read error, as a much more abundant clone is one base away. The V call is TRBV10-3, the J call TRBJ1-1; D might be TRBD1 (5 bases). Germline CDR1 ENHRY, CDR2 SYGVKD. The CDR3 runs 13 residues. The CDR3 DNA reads TGTGCCGTAAGGGAGAGTCAGGACACTAAAGCTTTCTTT. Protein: CAVRESQDTKAFF.

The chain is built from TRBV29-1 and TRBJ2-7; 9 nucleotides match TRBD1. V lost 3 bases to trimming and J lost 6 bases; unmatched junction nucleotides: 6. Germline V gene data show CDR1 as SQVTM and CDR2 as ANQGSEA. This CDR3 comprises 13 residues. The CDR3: CSVESGTGTEQYF. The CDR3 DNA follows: TGCAGCGTTGAGTCCGGGACAGGGACCGAGCAGTACTTC.

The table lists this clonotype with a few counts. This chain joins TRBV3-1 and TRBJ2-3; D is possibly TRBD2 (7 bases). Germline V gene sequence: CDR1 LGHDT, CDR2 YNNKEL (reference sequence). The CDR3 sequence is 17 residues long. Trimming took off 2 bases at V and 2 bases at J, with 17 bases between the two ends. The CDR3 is CASSQYGGAGDTDTQYF. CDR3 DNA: TGTGCCAGCAGCCAATATGGGGGGGCGGGAGACACAGATACGCAGTATTTT.

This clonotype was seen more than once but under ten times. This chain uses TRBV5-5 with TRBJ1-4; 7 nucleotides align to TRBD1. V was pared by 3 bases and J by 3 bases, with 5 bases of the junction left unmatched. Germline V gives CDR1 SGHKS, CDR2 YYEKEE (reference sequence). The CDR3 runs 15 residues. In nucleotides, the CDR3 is TGTGCCAGCAGCTCGGAGACAGGGCCTAATGAAAAACTGTTTTTT. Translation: CASSSETGPNEKLFF.

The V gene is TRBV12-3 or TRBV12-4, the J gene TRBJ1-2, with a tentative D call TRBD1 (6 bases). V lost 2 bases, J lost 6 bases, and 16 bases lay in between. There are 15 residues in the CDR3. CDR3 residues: CASSLSARGGDGYTF. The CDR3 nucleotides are TGTGCCAGCAGTTTAAGTGCCAGGGGAGGCGATGGCTACACCTTC.

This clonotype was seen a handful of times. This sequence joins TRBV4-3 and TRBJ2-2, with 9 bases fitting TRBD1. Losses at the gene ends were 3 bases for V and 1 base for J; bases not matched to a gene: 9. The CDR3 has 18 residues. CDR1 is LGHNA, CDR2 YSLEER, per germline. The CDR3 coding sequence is TGCGCCAGCAGCCACGTTTGGGGGACAGGGTTGAACACCGGGGAGCTGTTTTTT. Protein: CASSHVWGTGLNTGELFF.

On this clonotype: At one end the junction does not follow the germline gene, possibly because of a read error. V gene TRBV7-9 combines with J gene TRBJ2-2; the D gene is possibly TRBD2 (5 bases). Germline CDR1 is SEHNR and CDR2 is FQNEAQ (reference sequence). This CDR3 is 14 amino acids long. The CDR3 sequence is CAGPLRANTGELFF. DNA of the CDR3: TGTGCCGGACCCTTGAGAGCGAACACCGGGGAGCTGTTTTTC.

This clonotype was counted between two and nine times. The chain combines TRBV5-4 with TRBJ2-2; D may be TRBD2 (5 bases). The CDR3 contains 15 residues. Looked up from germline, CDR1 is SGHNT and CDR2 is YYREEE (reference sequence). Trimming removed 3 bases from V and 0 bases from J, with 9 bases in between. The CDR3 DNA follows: TGTGCCAGCAGCTGGGGAGAGACGAACACCGGGGAGCTGTTTTTT. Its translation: CASSWGETNTGELFF.

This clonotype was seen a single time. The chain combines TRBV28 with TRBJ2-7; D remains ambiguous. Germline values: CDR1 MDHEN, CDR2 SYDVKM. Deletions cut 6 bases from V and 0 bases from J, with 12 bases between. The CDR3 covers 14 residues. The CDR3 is CASRRTPPSYEQYF. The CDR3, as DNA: TGTGCCAGCAGACGTACACCTCCCTCCTACGAGCAGTACTTC.

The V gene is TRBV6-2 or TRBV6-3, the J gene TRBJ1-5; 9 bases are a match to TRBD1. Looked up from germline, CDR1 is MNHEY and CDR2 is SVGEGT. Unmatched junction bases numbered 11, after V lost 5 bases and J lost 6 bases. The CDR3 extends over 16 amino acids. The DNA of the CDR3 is TGTGCCAGCAGTACGCGACGAACAGGGGGCGGTCAGCCCCAGCATTTT. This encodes CASSTRRTGGGQPQHF.